This T cell receptor beta chain was found in a study of blood T cell repertoires in COVID-19. Across the study: Samples taken during acute and convalescent COVID-19 were collected in the United States, Italy and Spain.

In the source study's methods: Reference gene primer amplification gave nucleated cell count estimates. The table came from immunoSEQ multiplex PCR; TCRdb's copy has only in-frame clones and leaves some out. The DNA was the basis for D and trimming; V, J and clone size are from that table. This table has over 100,000 clones, approximately 90% appearing once. CDR1 and CDR2 (germline): SNHLY, FYNNEI. The CDR3 has 20 residues. Losses at the gene ends were 6 bases for V and 4 bases for J; bases not matched to a gene: 20. This sequence joins TRBV2 and TRBJ1-5; 11 bases are shared with TRBD1. This sequence originates from a human donor in a cohort sampled during active COVID-19. The specimen was peripheral blood. The CDR3 reads CASSARDRGSWMNRNQPQHF. Here the CDR3 DNA reads TGTGCCAGCAGCGCTAGGGACAGGGGGTCGTGGATGAATAGAAATCAGCCCCAGCATTTT.